This TCR beta chain was retrieved from a study of CD8+CD57+ T cells in acquired aplastic anemia. The wider study: The sorted CD4+ and CD8+ cells yielded an average around 3 ug of DNA.

It was genomic DNA that served as the template for profiling TCR beta VDJ and CDR3. Via MiXCR, TCRdb re-called the reads, giving one row per CDR3 protein. Of 250,000 to 350,000 distinct CDR3 sequences listed, under 60% are singletons. There are 12 residues in the CDR3. Deletions cut 7 bases from V and 9 bases from J, with 12 bases between. Germline V gene data show CDR1 as KGHDR and CDR2 as SFDVKD. Selection for sequencing was limited to patients who had shown CD8+CD57+ cell expansion by flow cytometry. Everyone among the patients had severe acquired aplastic anemia. Material: sorted CD4+, CD8+, or CD8+CD57+ T cells (not recorded which) from PBMCs. The TCR comes from a human donor with aplastic anemia. The genes are TRBV24-1 and TRBJ2-1; the D is unclear. CDR3 DNA sequence: TGTGCCACCAGCGATGGACGGGTTGAGCAGTTCTTC. Translation: CATSDGRVEQFF.